The present TCR beta chain was sequenced within a study of PD-L1 blockade in urothelial cancer. The time point: peripheral blood 6 weeks after treatment start. This CDR3 has 13 amino acids. CDR1 is GTSNPN, CDR2 SVGIG, per germline (reference sequence). Trimming removed 0 bases at V and 4 bases at J, with 9 bases between. Clones were read by immunoSEQ multiplex PCR, and TCRdb kept only the in-frame ones, dropping some. Here the sample spans under 60,000 clones, approximately 86% being singletons. V and J are TRBV30 and TRBJ1-2; D is uncertain. The sequencing here drew on PBMCs, taken around atezolizumab (anti-PD-L1) treatment. This sequence was found in a man aged 55 to 70 with urothelial cancer. CDR3 sequence (DNA): TGTGCCTGGAGTGTCGTACTGGTCTATGGCTACACCTTC. Its translation is CAWSVVLVYGYTF.